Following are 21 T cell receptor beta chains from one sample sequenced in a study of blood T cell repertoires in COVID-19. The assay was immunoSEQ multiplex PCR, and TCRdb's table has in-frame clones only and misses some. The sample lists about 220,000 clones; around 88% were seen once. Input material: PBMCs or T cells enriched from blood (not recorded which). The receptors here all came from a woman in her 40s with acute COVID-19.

The CDR3 region has the DNA TGTGCCAGCAGCAAAGCTGAGACTAGCGGGAGGGTCCCTGGCACAGATACGCAGTATTTT. Its translation is CASSKAETSGRVPGTDTQYF. The chain carries TRBV21-1 and TRBJ2-3; no DNA check was done on the table's D call, TRBD2. TRBV21-1 is described as a pseudogene. This CDR3 has 20 amino acids.

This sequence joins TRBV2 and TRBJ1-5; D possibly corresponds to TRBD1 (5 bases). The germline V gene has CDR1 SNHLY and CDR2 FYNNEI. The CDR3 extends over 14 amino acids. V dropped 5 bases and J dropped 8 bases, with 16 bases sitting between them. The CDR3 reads CASSLQVSIEPQHF. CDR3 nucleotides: TGTGCCAGCAGTTTACAGGTCTCCATTGAGCCCCAGCATTTT.

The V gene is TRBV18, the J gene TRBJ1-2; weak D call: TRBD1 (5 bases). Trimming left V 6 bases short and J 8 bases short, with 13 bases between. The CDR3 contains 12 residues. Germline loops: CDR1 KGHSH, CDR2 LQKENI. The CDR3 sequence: CASSAGRGGYTF. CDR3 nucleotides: TGTGCCAGCTCGGCAGGGCGAGGCGGCTACACCTTC.

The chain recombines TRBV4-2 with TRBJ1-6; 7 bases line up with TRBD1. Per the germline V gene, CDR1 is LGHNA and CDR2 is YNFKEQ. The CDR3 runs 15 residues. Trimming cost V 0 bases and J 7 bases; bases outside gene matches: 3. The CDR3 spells CASSQEQGLNSPLHF. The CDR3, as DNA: TGTGCCAGCAGCCAAGAACAGGGGCTCAATTCACCCCTCCACTTT.

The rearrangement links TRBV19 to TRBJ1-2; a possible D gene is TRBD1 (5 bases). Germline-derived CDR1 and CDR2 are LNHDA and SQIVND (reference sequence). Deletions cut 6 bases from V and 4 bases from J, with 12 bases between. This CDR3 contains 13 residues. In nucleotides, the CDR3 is TGTGCCAGTAGGTCCGGGGGAAGCTATGGCTACACCTTC. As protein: CASRSGGSYGYTF.

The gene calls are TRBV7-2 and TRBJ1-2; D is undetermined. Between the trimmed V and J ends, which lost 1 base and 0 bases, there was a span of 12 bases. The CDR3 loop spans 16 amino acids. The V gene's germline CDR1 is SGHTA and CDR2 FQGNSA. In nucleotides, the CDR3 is TGTGCCAGCAGCTTAGGGAGGGCAATGGCTAACTATGGCTACACCTTC. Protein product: CASSLGRAMANYGYTF.

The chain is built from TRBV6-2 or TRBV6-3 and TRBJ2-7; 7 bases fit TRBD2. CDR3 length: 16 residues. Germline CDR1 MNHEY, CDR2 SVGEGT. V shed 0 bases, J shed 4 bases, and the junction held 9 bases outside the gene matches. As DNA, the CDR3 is TGTGCCAGCAGTTACTCGAGGCGACTAGCTGGGTACGAGCAGTACGTC. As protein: CASSYSRRLAGYEQYV.

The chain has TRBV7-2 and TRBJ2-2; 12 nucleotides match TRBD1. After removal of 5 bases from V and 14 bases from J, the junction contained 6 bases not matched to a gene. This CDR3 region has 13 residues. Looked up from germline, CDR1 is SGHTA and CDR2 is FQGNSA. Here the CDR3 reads CASSLGTGGVLFF. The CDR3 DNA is TGTGCCAGCAGCCTCGGGACAGGGGGCGTTCTGTTTTTT.

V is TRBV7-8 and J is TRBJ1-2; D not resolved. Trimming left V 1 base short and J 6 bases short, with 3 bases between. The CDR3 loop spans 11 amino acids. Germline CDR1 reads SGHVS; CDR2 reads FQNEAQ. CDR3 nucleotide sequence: TGTGCCAGCAGCTTAGGGCATGGCTACACCTTC. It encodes CASSLGHGYTF. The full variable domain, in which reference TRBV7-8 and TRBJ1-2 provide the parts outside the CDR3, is GAGVSQSPRYKVAKRGQDVALRCDPISGHVSLFWYQQALGQGPEFLTYFQNEAQLDKSGLPSDRFFAERPEGSVSTLKIQRTQQEDSAVYLCASSLGHGYTFGSGTRLTVV.

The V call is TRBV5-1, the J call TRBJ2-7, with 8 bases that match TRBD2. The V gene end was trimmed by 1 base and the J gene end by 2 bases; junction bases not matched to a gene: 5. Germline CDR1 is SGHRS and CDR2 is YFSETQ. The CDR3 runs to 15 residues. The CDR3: CASSLTGGPPYEQYF. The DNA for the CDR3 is TGCGCCAGCAGCTTGACGGGGGGGCCCCCCTACGAGCAGTACTTC.

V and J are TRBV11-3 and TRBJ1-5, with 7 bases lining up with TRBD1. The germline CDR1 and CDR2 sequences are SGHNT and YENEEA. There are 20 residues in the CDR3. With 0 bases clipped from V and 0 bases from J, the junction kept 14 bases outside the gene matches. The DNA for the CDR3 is TGTGCCAGCAGCTTAGATAGGTGGGGACAGACCCTTTATAGCAATCAGCCCCAGCATTTT. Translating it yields CASSLDRWGQTLYSNQPQHF.

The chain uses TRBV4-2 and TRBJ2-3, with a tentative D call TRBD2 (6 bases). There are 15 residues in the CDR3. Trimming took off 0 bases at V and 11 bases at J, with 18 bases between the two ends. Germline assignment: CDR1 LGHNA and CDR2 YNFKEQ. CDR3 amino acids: CASSQDGDSRRGQYF. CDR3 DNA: TGTGCCAGCAGCCAAGATGGGGACTCACGTCGAGGGCAGTATTTT.

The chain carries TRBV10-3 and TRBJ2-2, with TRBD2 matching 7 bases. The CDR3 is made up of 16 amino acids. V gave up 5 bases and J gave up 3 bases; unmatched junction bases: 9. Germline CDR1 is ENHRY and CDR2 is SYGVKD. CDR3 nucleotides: TGTGCCATCAGTCCCTTAAAGCGGGACGACACCGGGGAGCTGTTTTTT. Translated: CAISPLKRDDTGELFF.

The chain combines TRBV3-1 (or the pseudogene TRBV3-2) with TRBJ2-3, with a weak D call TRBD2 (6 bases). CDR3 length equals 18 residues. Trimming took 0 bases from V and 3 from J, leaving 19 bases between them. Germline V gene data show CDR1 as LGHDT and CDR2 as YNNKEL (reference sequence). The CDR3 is CASSQDRRRESGTDTQYF. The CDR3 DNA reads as TGTGCCAGCAGCCAAGACAGACGCCGGGAGAGTGGGACAGATACGCAGTATTTT.

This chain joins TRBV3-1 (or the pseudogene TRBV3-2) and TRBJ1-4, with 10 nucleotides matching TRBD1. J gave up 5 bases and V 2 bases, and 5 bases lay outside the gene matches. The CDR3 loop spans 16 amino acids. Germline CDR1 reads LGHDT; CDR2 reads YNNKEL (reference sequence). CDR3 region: CASSQKGTGENEKLFF. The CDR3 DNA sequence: TGTGCCAGCAGCCAAAAAGGGACAGGGGAAAATGAAAAACTGTTTTTT.

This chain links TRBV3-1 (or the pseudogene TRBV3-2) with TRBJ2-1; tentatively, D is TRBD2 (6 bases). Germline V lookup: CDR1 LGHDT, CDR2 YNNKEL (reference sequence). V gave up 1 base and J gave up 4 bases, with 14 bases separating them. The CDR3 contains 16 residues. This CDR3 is CASSQGLFGGYNEQFF. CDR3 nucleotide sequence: TGTGCCAGCAGCCAAGGCCTATTCGGGGGTTACAATGAGCAGTTCTTC.

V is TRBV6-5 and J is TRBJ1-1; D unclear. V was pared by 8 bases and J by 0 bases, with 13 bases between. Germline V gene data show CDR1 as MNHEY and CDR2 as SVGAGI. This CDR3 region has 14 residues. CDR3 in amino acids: CASGRPDLNTEAFF. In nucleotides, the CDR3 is TGTGCCAGCGGAAGACCAGACTTGAACACTGAAGCTTTCTTT.

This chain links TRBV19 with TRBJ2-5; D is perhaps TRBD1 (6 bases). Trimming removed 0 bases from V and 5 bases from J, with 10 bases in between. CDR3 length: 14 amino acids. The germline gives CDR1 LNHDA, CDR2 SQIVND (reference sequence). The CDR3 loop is CASSIEFRGETQYF. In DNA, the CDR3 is TGTGCCAGTAGTATAGAGTTCAGGGGTGAGACCCAGTACTTC.

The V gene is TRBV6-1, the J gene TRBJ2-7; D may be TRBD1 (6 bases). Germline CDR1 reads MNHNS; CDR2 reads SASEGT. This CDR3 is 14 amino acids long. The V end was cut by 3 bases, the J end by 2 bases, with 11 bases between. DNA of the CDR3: TGTGCCAGCAGTGATTTTCCAGGGGCCTACGAGCAGTACTTC. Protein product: CASSDFPGAYEQYF.

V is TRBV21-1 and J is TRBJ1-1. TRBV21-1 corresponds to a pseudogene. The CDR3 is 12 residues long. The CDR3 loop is CASSKAGGEAFF. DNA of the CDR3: TGTGCCAGCAGCAAAGCCGGGGGTGAAGCTTTCTTT.

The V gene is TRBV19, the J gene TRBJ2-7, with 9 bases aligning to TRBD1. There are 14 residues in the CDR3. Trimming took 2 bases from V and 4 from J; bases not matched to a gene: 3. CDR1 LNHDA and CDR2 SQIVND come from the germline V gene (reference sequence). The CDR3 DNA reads TGTGCCAGTAGTATAAGGGGACAGGGATACGAGCAGTACTTC. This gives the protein CASSIRGQGYEQYF.